This is a list of T cell receptor beta chains from one sample in a study of T cell responses to AZD1222 COVID-19 vaccine. Clones were sequenced by immunoSEQ multiplex PCR, and TCRdb holds only the in-frame ones, with some missing. The table records about 180,000 clones, roughly 92% of them present only once. Material: peripheral blood, obtained on day 0 of AZD1222 vaccination. These TCRs come from an adult in good health. Each CDR3 is given with its conserved first and last residue. D genes are given only for firm matches. A clone size is listed for some rows: how often the clone was seen (once, few, many), or a class if it is expanded.

size: .
V: TRBV27
D: .
J: TRBJ1-1
DNA: TGTGCCAGCTCCACCCTCCCCCAGGGGCACGGGGCTTTCTTT
CDR3: CASSTLPQGHGAFF

size: .
V: TRBV6-1
D: .
J: TRBJ2-1
DNA: TGTGCCAGCAGTGAAGCCCTTGGCTTTCGCAATGAGCAGTTCTTC
CDR3: CASSEALGFRNEQFF

size: .
V: TRBV24-1
D: .
J: TRBJ2-1
DNA: TGTGCCACTTACGGACAGGAGCAGTTCTTC
CDR3: CATYGQEQFF

size: .
V: TRBV6-5
D: TRBD1
J: TRBJ1-1
DNA: TGTGCCAGCAGCTACCCGGGACAGCCGGCGTCTGAAGCTTTCTTT
CDR3: CASSYPGQPASEAFF

size: .
V: TRBV5-1
D: TRBD1
J: TRBJ2-2
DNA: TGCGCCAGCAGCTCCATTCCCGGGACAGCGAACACCGGGGAGCTGTTTTTT
CDR3: CASSSIPGTANTGELFF

size: .
V: TRBV27
D: .
J: TRBJ2-7
DNA: TGTGCCAGCGGTAGGGGGAGCTCCTACGAGCAGTACTTC
CDR3: CASGRGSSYEQYF

size: .
V: TRBV20-1
D: TRBD2
J: TRBJ2-1
DNA: TGCAGTGCTAGTAGGACTAGCGGGAGTAATGAGCAGTTCTTC
CDR3: CSASRTSGSNEQFF

size: .
V: TRBV7-9
D: TRBD2
J: TRBJ2-1
DNA: TGTGCCAGCAGCGCGTCTAGCGGGAGGGTCGATGAGCAGTTCTTC
CDR3: CASSASSGRVDEQFF

size: once
V: TRBV28
D: .
J: TRBJ1-6
DNA: TGTGCCAGCAGTTACGGACACATCTCCTATAATTCACCCCTCCACTTT
CDR3: CASSYGHISYNSPLHF

size: .
V: TRBV2
D: .
J: TRBJ2-2
DNA: TGTGCCAGCAGTGGTCTCAGGAACACCGGGGAGCTGTTTTTT
CDR3: CASSGLRNTGELFF

size: .
V: TRBV6-2/TRBV6-3
D: .
J: TRBJ1-6
DNA: TGTGCCAGCAGCCCTGGGGCCAATTCACCCCTCCACTTT
CDR3: CASSPGANSPLHF

size: .
V: TRBV3-1/TRBV3-2
D: .
J: TRBJ1-2
DNA: TGTGCCAGCAGCCCCGACCGCGTGGGCTACACCTTC
CDR3: CASSPDRVGYTF

size: .
V: TRBV6-5
D: .
J: TRBJ1-3
DNA: TGTGCCAGCACCGGGACGGCGAGCTCTGGAAACACCATATATTTT
CDR3: CASTGTASSGNTIYF

size: .
V: TRBV4-1
D: TRBD1
J: TRBJ1-4
DNA: TGCGCCAGCAGCCACGAGCGAGGAGGGGGCGGTGAAAAACTGTTTTTT
CDR3: CASSHERGGGGEKLFF

size: .
V: TRBV7-2
D: .
J: TRBJ2-1
DNA: TGTGCCAGCAGCGCCTCCGGGATTTACAATGAGCAGTTCTTC
CDR3: CASSASGIYNEQFF

size: .
V: TRBV4-1
D: .
J: TRBJ1-4
DNA: TGCGCCAGCAGCCAAGACCAGTCCGGGACAAGTAATGAAAAACTGTTTTTT
CDR3: CASSQDQSGTSNEKLFF

size: .
V: TRBV30
D: TRBD1
J: TRBJ1-5
DNA: TGTGCCTGGAAAACAGGGGGCTTCGGTGGCAATCAGCCCCAGCATTTT
CDR3: CAWKTGGFGGNQPQHF

size: .
V: TRBV7-9
D: TRBD2
J: TRBJ2-1
DNA: TGTGCCAGCAGTCTAGGGGTAGCGGGCTCCTACAATGAGCAGTTCTTC
CDR3: CASSLGVAGSYNEQFF

size: once
V: TRBV24-1
D: .
J: TRBJ2-1
DNA: TGTGCCACCTATCCGGCCCCGAAGGGGGGGCCTGGCGGACACAATGAGCAGTTCTTC
CDR3: CATYPAPKGGPGGHNEQFF

size: .
V: TRBV27
D: .
J: TRBJ1-5
DNA: TGTGCCAGCAGTTTATTGGCGAAAAATCAGCCCCAGCATTTT
CDR3: CASSLLAKNQPQHF

size: .
V: TRBV2
D: .
J: TRBJ2-7
DNA: TGTGCCAGCAGTGGGCCGGGTGTGCGCTACGAGCAGTACTTC
CDR3: CASSGPGVRYEQYF

size: .
V: TRBV19
D: .
J: TRBJ1-2
DNA: TGTGCCAGTAGTAGGGGGGACTATGGCTACACCTTC
CDR3: CASSRGDYGYTF

size: .
V: TRBV27
D: TRBD1
J: TRBJ2-7
DNA: TGTGCCAGCAGTTTATTGGGACAGGGGGCCCTCGAGCAGTACTTC
CDR3: CASSLLGQGALEQYF

size: .
V: TRBV30
D: .
J: TRBJ2-5
DNA: TGTGCCTGGAGTCCGGACTGGGAGACCCAGTACTTC
CDR3: CAWSPDWETQYF

size: .
V: TRBV21-1
D: .
J: TRBJ2-3
DNA: TGTGCCAGCAGCAAAGAGGATATTCATATAAGACAGTTGGGAAGCACAGATACGCAGTATTTT
CDR3: CASSKEDIHIRQLGSTDTQYF

size: .
V: TRBV28
D: .
J: TRBJ2-2
DNA: TGTGCCAGCAGTTCCCCCATCGGAGCGGCGAACACCGGGGAGCTGTTTTTT
CDR3: CASSSPIGAANTGELFF